What follows describes a single TCR beta chain. This clonotype was detected ten times or more. Its antigen is currently not known. Base qualities are not provided; no much larger clone lies one nucleotide away. The data were obtained in a study of identical twins (dated by TCRdb to 2016 to 2018). At the level of the whole study: TCR alpha and beta repertoires from monozygotic twins, unrelated adults of various ages and cord blood were deep-sequenced to test whether fetal clonotypes persist. To rule out contamination, the twin experiments were replicated at different times with different library preparation protocols. What the study reported, not specific to this receptor: Compared with coincidental sharing between unrelated individuals, an excess of low generation-probability sequences was observed among out-of-frame TCR alpha sequences shared between twins. In monozygotic twins, recombination models systematically underestimated out-of-frame TCR alpha sharing, but the models matched the sharing seen between unrelated individuals. In beta out-of-frame sequences, excess twin sharing was weaker, because having fewer shared sequences lowered the signal-to-noise ratio. Because the same donors could not be followed over many years, the conclusions depended on cross-sectional statistical analysis. Invariant T cells such as MAIT and iNKT could partly confound zero-insertion analyses, though diverse VJ usage argued against this for most clonotypes. Abundant cord blood beta clonotypes had fewer insertions, young adult naive repertoires showed a similar but weaker trend, and memory repertoires showed no such trend.

The CDR3 numbers 11 residues from cysteine through phenylalanine. Kept here is only the CDR3 DNA, which spans 33 bases and is read in frame from base 1. According to the germline V gene (reference sequence), CDR1 reads LNHNV and CDR2 reads YYDKDF. The germline V end is reduced by 7 bases and the J end by 7 bases; junction bases left unmatched: 3. The protocol used for the library was 5' RACE. Sequencing relied on an Illumina HiSeq 2000. A universal primer binding site was added through template switching, and the final cDNA carried a unique molecular identifier so that TCR cDNA molecules could be counted accurately. Specific primers in the conserved constant-segment region were used to synthesize first-strand cDNA for TCR alpha and beta chains. Each cDNA library was double barcoded, with a SMART-Mk sample barcode plus Illumina barcodes, to control for contamination. TruSeq adapter sequences, together with Illumina sample barcodes, were added in two successive PCR steps. The TCR alpha and beta cDNA libraries were sequenced on the Illumina HiSeq platform using custom primers. The paper's processing steps were these. MiGEC processed the raw reads to extract unique molecular identifiers, while MiXCR was used to determine the CDR3 positions. Recombination models were inferred per individual with the repgenHMM and IGoR tools using an EM algorithm. The tcR package in R was used for shared clonotype analysis, with sharing normalized by the product of cloneset sizes. To study raw recombination free of thymic and clonal selection effects, out-of-frame nonproductive sequences were analyzed. TCRdb reran the public reads through fastp at Q25 and MiXCR, keeping productive beta chains. Identical CDR3 protein sequences are pooled into one entry, listed with their most common genes and DNA. None of the V and J calls come from the authors' own analysis; TCRdb made them. Within this sample are 550,000 to 800,000 distinct CDR3 sequences, with roughly 6.6% of them counted one time only. The ten largest clonotypes hold around 1.6% of the sample.

Every donor in the study was a healthy Caucasian. The twin cohort comprised three pairs of female monozygotic twins, all aged about 18 to 30 years. Peripheral blood mononuclear cells were the source from which RNA for the TCR libraries was isolated. The same sample was also used in a study of yellow fever vaccine responses in identical twins. In that second paper, the authors write: According to the authors, in identical twins the way T cells responded to vaccination appeared partly convergent and partly personalized. In identical twins, the study followed T cell clones that responded to the vaccine with precision.

Sequenced sample: PBMCs. The rearrangement combines TRBV15 with TRBJ2-5, with 7 middle bases fitting TRBD2. The receptor was derived from a woman between 18 and 29 years old in good health. For the CDR3, the sequence is CATTTGGTQYF. The DNA is as follows: TGTGCCACCACCACGGGGGGGACCCAGTACTTC.